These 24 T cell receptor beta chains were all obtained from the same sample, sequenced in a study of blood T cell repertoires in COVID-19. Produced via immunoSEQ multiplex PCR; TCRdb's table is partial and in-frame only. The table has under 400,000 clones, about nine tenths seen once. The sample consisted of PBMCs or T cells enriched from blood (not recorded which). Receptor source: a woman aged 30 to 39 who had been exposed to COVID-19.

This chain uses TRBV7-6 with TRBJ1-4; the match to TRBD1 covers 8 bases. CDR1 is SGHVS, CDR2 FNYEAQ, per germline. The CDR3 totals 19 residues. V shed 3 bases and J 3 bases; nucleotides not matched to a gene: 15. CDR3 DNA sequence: TGTGCCAGCAGCTTTGGGGACAGGAGACCTGAGGAAGCTAATGAAAAACTGTTTTTT. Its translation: CASSFGDRRPEEANEKLFF. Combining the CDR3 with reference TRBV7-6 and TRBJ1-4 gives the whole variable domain GAGVSQSPRYKVTKRGQDVALRCDPISGHVSLYWYRQALGQGPEFLTYFNYEAQQDKSGLPNDRFSAERPEGSISTLTIQRTEQRDSAMYRCASSFGDRRPEEANEKLFFGSGTQLSVL.

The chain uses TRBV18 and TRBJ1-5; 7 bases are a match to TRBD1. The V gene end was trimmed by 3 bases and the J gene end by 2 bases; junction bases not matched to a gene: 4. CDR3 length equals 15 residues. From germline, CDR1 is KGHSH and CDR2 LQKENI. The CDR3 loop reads CASSPQGGGNQPQHF. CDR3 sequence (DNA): TGTGCCAGCTCACCTCAGGGGGGAGGCAATCAGCCCCAGCATTTT.

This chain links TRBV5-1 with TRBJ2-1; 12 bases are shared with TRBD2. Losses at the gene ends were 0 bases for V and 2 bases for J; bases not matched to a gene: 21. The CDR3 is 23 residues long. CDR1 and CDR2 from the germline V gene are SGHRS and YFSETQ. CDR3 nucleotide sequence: TGCGCCAGCAGCTTGGTGGGATTCACTAGCGGGAGGACCAGCCTCCCCACCTACAATGAGCAGTTCTTC. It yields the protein CASSLVGFTSGRTSLPTYNEQFF.

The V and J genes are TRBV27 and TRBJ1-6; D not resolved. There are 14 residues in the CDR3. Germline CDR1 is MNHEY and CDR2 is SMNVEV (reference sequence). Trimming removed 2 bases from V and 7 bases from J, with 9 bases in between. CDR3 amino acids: CASSLGLANSPLHF. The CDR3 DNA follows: TGTGCCAGCAGTTTAGGGCTAGCGAATTCACCCCTCCACTTT.

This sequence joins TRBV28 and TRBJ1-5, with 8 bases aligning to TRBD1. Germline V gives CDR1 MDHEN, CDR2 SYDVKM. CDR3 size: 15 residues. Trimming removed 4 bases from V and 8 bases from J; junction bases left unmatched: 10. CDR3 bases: TGTGCCAGCAGTTCCGGGACAGGCACCTTAGAGCCCCAGCATTTT. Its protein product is CASSSGTGTLEPQHF.

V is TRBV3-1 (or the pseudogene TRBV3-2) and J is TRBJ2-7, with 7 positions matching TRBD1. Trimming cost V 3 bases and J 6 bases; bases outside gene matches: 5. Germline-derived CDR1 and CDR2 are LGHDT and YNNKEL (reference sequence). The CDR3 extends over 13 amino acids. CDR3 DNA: TGTGCCAGCAGCCAGACAGGGTTCGGCGAGCAGTACTTC. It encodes CASSQTGFGEQYF.

CDR3 coding DNA: TGTGCCAGCAGTCCCGGGACAGGGTGGGAGCAGTACTTC. It yields the protein CASSPGTGWEQYF. V is TRBV28 and J is TRBJ2-7, with 9 bases fitting TRBD1. From germline, CDR1 is MDHEN and CDR2 SYDVKM. With V trimmed by 5 bases and J by 7 bases, 6 bases remained unmatched. The CDR3 runs to 13 residues.

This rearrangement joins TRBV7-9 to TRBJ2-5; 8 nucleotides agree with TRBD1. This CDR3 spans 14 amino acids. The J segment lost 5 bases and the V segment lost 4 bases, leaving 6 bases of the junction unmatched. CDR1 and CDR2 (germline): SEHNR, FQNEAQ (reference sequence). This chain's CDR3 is CASSYGQGRETQYF. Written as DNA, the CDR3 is TGTGCCAGCAGCTATGGACAGGGAAGGGAGACCCAGTACTTC.

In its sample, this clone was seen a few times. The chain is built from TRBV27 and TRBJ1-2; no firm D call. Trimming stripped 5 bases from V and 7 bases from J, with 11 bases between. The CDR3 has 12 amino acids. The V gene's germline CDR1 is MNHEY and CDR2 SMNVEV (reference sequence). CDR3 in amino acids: CASSAVVGGYTF. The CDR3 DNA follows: TGTGCCAGCAGTGCGGTAGTGGGTGGCTACACCTTC.

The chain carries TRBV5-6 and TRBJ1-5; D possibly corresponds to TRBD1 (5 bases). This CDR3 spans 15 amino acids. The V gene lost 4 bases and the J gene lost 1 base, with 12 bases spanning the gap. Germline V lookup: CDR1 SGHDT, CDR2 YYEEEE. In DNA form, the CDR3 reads TGTGCCAGCAGCCCCGGACATTCGAGCAATCAGCCCCAGCATTTT. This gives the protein CASSPGHSSNQPQHF. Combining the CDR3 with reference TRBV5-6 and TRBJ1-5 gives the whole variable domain DAGVTQSPTHLIKTRGQQVTLRCSPKSGHDTVSWYQQALGQGPQFIFQYYEEEERQRGNFPDRFSGHQFPNYSSELNVNALLLGDSALYLCASSPGHSSNQPQHFGDGTRLSIL.

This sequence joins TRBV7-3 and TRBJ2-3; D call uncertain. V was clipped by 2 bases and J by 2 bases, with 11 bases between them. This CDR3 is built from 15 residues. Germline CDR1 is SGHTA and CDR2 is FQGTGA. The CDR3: CASSLGSHLTDTQYF. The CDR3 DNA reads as TGTGCCAGCAGCTTAGGCTCCCACCTCACAGATACGCAGTATTTT.

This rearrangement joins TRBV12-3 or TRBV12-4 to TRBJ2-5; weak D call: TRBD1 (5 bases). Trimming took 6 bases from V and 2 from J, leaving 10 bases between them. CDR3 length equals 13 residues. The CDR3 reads CASSQGRQETQYF. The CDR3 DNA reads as TGTGCCAGCAGCCAGGGAAGACAAGAGACCCAGTACTTC.

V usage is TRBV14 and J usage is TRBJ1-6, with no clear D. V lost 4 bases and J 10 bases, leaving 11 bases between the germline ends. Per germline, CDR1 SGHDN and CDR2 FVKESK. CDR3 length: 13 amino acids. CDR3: CASSLVGESPLHF. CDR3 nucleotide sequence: TGTGCCAGCAGCCTAGTTGGAGAGTCACCCCTCCACTTT.

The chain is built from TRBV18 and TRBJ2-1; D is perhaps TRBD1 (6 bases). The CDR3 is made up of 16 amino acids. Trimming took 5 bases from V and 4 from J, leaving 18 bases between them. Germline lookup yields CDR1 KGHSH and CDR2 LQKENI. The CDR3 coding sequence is TGTGCCAGCTCAGAAGGACAGACCCGGATATACAATGAGCAGTTCTTC. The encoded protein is CASSEGQTRIYNEQFF.

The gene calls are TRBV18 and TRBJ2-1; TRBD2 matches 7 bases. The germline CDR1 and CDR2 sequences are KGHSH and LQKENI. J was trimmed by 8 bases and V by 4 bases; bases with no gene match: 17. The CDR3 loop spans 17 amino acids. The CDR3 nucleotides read TGTGCCAGCTCACAAGTCGAAAGGCGGGAGAACTTGTATGAGCAGTTCTTC. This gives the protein CASSQVERRENLYEQFF.

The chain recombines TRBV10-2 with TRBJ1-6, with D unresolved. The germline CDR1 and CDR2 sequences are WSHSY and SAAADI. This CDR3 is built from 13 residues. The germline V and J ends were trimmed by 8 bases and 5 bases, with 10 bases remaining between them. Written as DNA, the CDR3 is TGCGCCAGCCGGTCAACGGATAATTCACCCCTCCACTTT. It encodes CASRSTDNSPLHF.

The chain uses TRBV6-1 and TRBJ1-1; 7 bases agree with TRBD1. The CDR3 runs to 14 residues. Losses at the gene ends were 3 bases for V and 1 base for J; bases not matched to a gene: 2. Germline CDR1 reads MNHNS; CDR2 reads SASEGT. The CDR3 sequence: CASSDSGGNTEAFF. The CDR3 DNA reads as TGTGCCAGCAGTGATTCAGGGGGGAACACTGAAGCTTTCTTT.

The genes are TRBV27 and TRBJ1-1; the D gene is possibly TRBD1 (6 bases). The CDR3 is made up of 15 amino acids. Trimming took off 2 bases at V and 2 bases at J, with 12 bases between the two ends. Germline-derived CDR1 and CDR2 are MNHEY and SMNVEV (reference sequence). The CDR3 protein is CASSLLPGANTEAFF. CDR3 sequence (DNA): TGTGCCAGCAGTTTACTCCCAGGGGCTAACACTGAAGCTTTCTTT.

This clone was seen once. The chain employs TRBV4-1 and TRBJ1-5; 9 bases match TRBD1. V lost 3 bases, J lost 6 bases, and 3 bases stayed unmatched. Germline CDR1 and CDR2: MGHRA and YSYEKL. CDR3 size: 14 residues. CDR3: CASSQGDRAQPQHF. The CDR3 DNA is TGCGCCAGCAGCCAGGGGGACAGGGCTCAGCCCCAGCATTTT.

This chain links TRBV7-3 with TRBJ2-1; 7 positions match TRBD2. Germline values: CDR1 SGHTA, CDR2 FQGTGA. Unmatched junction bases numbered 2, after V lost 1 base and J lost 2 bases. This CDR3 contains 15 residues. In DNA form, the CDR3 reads TGTGCCAGCAGCTTAAGTAGCGGGCCCTACAATGAGCAGTTCTTC. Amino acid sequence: CASSLSSGPYNEQFF.

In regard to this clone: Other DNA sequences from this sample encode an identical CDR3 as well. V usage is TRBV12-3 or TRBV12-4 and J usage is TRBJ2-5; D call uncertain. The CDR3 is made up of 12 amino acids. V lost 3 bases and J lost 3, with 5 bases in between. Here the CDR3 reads CASSFSEETQYF. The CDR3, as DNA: TGTGCCAGCAGTTTTTCCGAAGAGACCCAGTACTTC.

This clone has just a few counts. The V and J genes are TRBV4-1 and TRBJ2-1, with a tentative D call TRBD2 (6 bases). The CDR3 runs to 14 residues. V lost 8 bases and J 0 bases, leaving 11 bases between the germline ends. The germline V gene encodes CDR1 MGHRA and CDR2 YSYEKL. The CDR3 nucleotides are TGCGCCAGCCGACGGGAGAGCTCCTACAATGAGCAGTTCTTC. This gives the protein CASRRESSYNEQFF.

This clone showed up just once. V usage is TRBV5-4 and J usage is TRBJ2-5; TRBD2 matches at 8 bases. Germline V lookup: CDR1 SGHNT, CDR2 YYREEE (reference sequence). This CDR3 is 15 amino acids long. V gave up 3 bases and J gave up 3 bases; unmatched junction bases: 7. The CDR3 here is CASSSGGGAKETQYF. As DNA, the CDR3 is TGTGCCAGCAGCTCGGGGGGGGGCGCAAAAGAGACCCAGTACTTC.

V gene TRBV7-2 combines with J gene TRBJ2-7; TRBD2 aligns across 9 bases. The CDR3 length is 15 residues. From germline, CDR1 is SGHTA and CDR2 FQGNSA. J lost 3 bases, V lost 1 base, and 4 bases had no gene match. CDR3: CASSLDLAGNYEQYF. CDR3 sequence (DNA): TGTGCCAGCAGCTTAGACCTAGCGGGGAACTACGAGCAGTACTTC.